One and the same sample provided the 22 T cell receptor beta chains below, sequenced in a study of response to subunit inactivated influenza vaccine. One entry per CDR3 protein, called by TCRdb with MiXCR from the RT-PCR reads. The table shows more than 700,000 distinct CDR3 sequences, with about 20% occurring only once. The sample was PBMCs from blood, taken 5 days after vaccination. These receptors originate from a man aged 50 to 59 who received an inactivated influenza vaccine.

This clonotype was seen a few times. The chain is built from TRBV7-6 and TRBJ1-5; 10 bases agree with TRBD1. Germline lookup yields CDR1 SGHVS and CDR2 FNYEAQ. The CDR3 runs to 15 residues. With V trimmed by 5 bases and J by 6 bases, 7 bases remained unmatched. In nucleotides, the CDR3 is TGTGCCAGCAGCCCGGGACAGGGGAACGGTCAGCCCCAGCATTTT. Protein: CASSPGQGNGQPQHF.

This sequence joins TRBV6-2 or TRBV6-3 and TRBJ2-5; D is unresolved. The CDR3 length is 16 residues. Per the germline V gene, CDR1 is MNHEY and CDR2 is SVGEGT. Trimming took off 2 bases at V and 1 base at J, with 14 bases between the two ends. The CDR3 sequence is CASSYGVASIQETQYF. In nucleotides, the CDR3 is TGTGCCAGCAGTTACGGAGTGGCATCTATCCAAGAGACCCAGTACTTC.

The V gene is TRBV3-1, the J gene TRBJ1-5, with TRBD1 matching over 8 bases. J was trimmed by 7 bases and V by 1 base; bases with no gene match: 9. Germline CDR1 reads LGHDT; CDR2 reads YNNKEL (reference sequence). The CDR3 contains 16 residues. CDR3 DNA sequence: TGTGCCAGCAGCCAAGCGGGGACAGGCCGGGGGCAGCCCCAGCATTTT. Protein: CASSQAGTGRGQPQHF. The full variable domain, rest sourced from reference TRBV3-1 and TRBJ1-5, is DTAVSQTPKYLVTQMGNDKSIKCEQNLGHDTMYWYKQDSKKFLKIMFSYNNKELIINETVPNRFSPKSPDKAHLNLHINSLELGDSAVYFCASSQAGTGRGQPQHFGDGTRLSIL.

The chain employs TRBV10-3 and TRBJ2-7; 12 bases are shared with TRBD1. The CDR3 is 16 amino acids. Germline CDR1 reads ENHRY; CDR2 reads SYGVKD. J gave up 0 bases and V 6 bases, and 6 bases lay outside the gene matches. The CDR3 DNA reads as TGTGCCATCAGGGGACAGGGGGCACGAGTCTCCTACGAGCAGTACTTC. As protein: CAIRGQGARVSYEQYF.

This clonotype was picked up many times. The chain has TRBV7-2 and TRBJ2-5; D gene unclear. Germline values: CDR1 SGHTA, CDR2 FQGNSA. This CDR3 is built from 15 residues. The V and J ends lost 8 bases and 2 bases respectively, with 18 bases between them. The CDR3, as DNA: TGTGCCAGCGCCACTGTCAGAGGAATACAAGAGACCCAGTACTTC. This codes for CASATVRGIQETQYF.

In this sample, this clonotype turned up a few times. The genes are TRBV5-1 and TRBJ2-1; 9 nucleotides match TRBD2. Trimming cost V 4 bases and J 2 bases; bases outside gene matches: 4. Germline loops: CDR1 SGHRS, CDR2 YFSETQ. The CDR3 has 15 residues. Here the CDR3 DNA reads TGCGCCAGCAGCAACAGACTAGCGGCCTACAATGAGCAGTTCTTC. Its protein is CASSNRLAAYNEQFF.

This clonotype was recorded a few times. The gene calls are TRBV12-3 or TRBV12-4 and TRBJ2-1; 10 nucleotides align to TRBD2. This CDR3 is built from 15 residues. The V segment lost 1 base and the J segment 9 bases; nucleotides outside the gene matches: 6. DNA of the CDR3: TGTGCCAGCAGTTTAGAAGTAGCGGGGGGCCCTGAGCAGTTCTTC. Its protein is CASSLEVAGGPEQFF.

The chain couples TRBV25-1 to TRBJ2-1, with 10 bases aligning to TRBD2. The CDR3 loop spans 13 amino acids. CDR1 is MGHDK, CDR2 SYGVNS, per germline. The J segment lost 7 bases and the V segment lost 5 bases, leaving 2 bases of the junction unmatched. The CDR3 here is CASSTGLANEQFF. The CDR3 nucleotides read TGTGCCAGCAGTACGGGACTAGCGAATGAGCAGTTCTTC.

This clonotype has more than one count but fewer than ten. The rearrangement joins TRBV30 to TRBJ2-5; weak D call: TRBD2 (5 bases). Germline assignment: CDR1 GTSNPN and CDR2 SVGIG (reference sequence). The CDR3 has 14 amino acids. V was trimmed by 4 bases and J by 1 base, leaving 13 bases between them. CDR3 residues: CAWKKRLLQETQYF. DNA of the CDR3: TGTGCCTGGAAAAAGCGGCTGCTCCAAGAGACCCAGTACTTC.

This clonotype was counted between two and nine times. The rearrangement joins TRBV7-6 to TRBJ2-7; 11 bases align to TRBD2. V shed 5 bases, J shed 3 bases, and the junction held 9 bases outside the gene matches. This CDR3 contains 16 residues. Germline V CDR1 and CDR2: SGHVS, FNYEAQ. As DNA, the CDR3 is TGTGCCAGCAGCCCCCTACTAGCGGGAGAGGACTACGAGCAGTACTTC. This gives the protein CASSPLLAGEDYEQYF. Drawing the rest from reference TRBV7-6 and TRBJ2-7, the complete variable domain is GAGVSQSPRYKVTKRGQDVALRCDPISGHVSLYWYRQALGQGPEFLTYFNYEAQQDKSGLPNDRFSAERPEGSISTLTIQRTEQRDSAMYRCASSPLLAGEDYEQYFGPGTRLTVT.

The rearrangement links TRBV27 to TRBJ2-2; 9 bases fit TRBD2. Germline CDR1 and CDR2: MNHEY and SMNVEV (reference sequence). This CDR3 is built from 16 residues. V shed 6 bases, J shed 4 bases, and the junction held 9 bases outside the gene matches. CDR3 coding DNA: TGTGCCAGCAGGGGAGGGGGACTAGCTTTCACCGGGGAGCTGTTTTTT. It yields the protein CASRGGGLAFTGELFF.

Ten or more counts support this clonotype. The rearrangement uses TRBV9 and TRBJ1-2, with 7 bases fitting TRBD1. This CDR3 is 15 amino acids long. V dropped 3 bases and J dropped 4; count of bases not matched to a gene: 9. The germline V gene has CDR1 SGDLS and CDR2 YYNGEE. The CDR3 protein is CASSAIPSGGYGYTF. CDR3 nucleotide sequence: TGTGCCAGCAGCGCCATACCCTCAGGGGGCTATGGCTACACCTTC.

The chain is built from TRBV6-1 and TRBJ1-6; no clear D. Deletions cut 4 bases from V and 14 bases from J, with 15 bases between. CDR1 is MNHNS and CDR2 is SASEGT in the germline V gene. This CDR3 is built from 13 residues. This CDR3 reads CASSVLYGEALHF. For the CDR3, the DNA is TGTGCCAGCAGTGTCCTCTACGGGGAGGCCCTCCACTTT.

This clonotype was counted a few times. V is TRBV29-1 and J is TRBJ1-2; no clear D gene. Germline assignment: CDR1 SQVTM and CDR2 ANQGSEA. V was cut by 7 bases and J by 2 bases, with 11 bases left in between. The CDR3 extends over 12 amino acids. The CDR3 DNA reads TGCAGCGCCCTAGCCCTAAACTATGGCTACACCTTC. This translates into CSALALNYGYTF.

The chain uses TRBV4-1 and TRBJ2-2; possibly TRBD2 for D (6 bases). The CDR3 has 19 amino acids. The V gene lost 1 base and the J gene lost 0 bases, with 18 bases spanning the gap. The V gene's germline CDR1 is MGHRA and CDR2 YSYEKL. The DNA for the CDR3 is TGCGCCAGCAGCCAAGGACTCGGCGGGGCGCGGGCGAACACCGGGGAGCTGTTTTTT. This translates into CASSQGLGGARANTGELFF.

The rearrangement joins TRBV5-5 to TRBJ2-1, with 9 nucleotides matching TRBD1. The J segment lost 4 bases and the V segment lost 1 base, leaving 3 bases of the junction unmatched. Germline V lookup: CDR1 SGHKS, CDR2 YYEKEE (reference sequence). CDR3 length: 15 amino acids. The CDR3 spells CASSLRDREYNEQFF. CDR3 coding DNA: TGTGCCAGCAGCTTGCGGGACAGGGAATACAATGAGCAGTTCTTC.

This sequence joins TRBV10-3 and TRBJ2-7; 11 bases fit TRBD2. Per germline, CDR1 ENHRY and CDR2 SYGVKD. The CDR3 totals 14 residues. V lost 7 bases, J lost 5 bases, and 7 bases stayed unmatched. CDR3 loop: CAIKETSGNHEQYF. DNA for the CDR3: TGTGCCATCAAAGAGACTAGCGGGAACCACGAGCAGTACTTC.

This clonotype was observed many times. The genes are TRBV20-1 and TRBJ2-5, with D possibly matching TRBD2 (5 bases). Germline CDR1 DFQATT, CDR2 SNEGSKA (reference sequence). V was trimmed by 1 base and J by 1 base, leaving 10 bases between them. The CDR3 runs to 14 residues. CDR3 sequence (DNA): TGCAGTGCTAGAGTTATCGGGGTCCAAGAGACCCAGTACTTC. Encoded protein: CSARVIGVQETQYF.

This clonotype has more than one count but fewer than ten. The chain employs TRBV27 and TRBJ2-5, with unresolved D. Germline CDR1 MNHEY, CDR2 SMNVEV (reference sequence). The CDR3 sequence is 17 residues long. V was trimmed by 1 base and J by 8 bases, leaving 23 bases between them. The CDR3: CASSLYDPSVLKRTQYF. For the CDR3, the DNA is TGTGCCAGCAGTTTATACGATCCCTCGGTACTTAAGAGAACCCAGTACTTC.

Ten or more counts support this clonotype. The rearrangement joins TRBV7-2 to TRBJ2-7; a possible D gene is TRBD2 (5 bases). With 1 base removed from V and 6 bases from J, the gap between germline ends came to 10 bases. Germline V gene sequence: CDR1 SGHTA, CDR2 FQGNSA. This CDR3 comprises 13 residues. CDR3 DNA: TGTGCCAGCAGCTTAGTACTAGTCTCCGAGCAGTACTTC. It codes for CASSLVLVSEQYF.

This clonotype was recorded at least ten times. The chain combines TRBV29-1 with TRBJ1-1; D remains ambiguous. The V gene lost 7 bases and the J gene lost 7 bases, with 13 bases spanning the gap. The germline gives CDR1 SQVTM, CDR2 ANQGSEA. The CDR3 covers 11 residues. The CDR3 loop is CSAGRAFEAFF. The DNA of the CDR3 is TGCAGCGCCGGGCGCGCCTTTGAAGCTTTCTTT.

Notes on this clonotype: A much more abundant neighbour one base away suggests this may be a read error. The chain joins TRBV2 to TRBJ2-1, with D possibly TRBD1 on 6 matching bases. V was cut by 6 bases and J by 0 bases, with 9 bases left in between. The CDR3 is 14 residues long. Germline V lookup: CDR1 SNHLY, CDR2 FYNNEI. As DNA, the CDR3 is TGTGCCAGCAGGAAAGGGGGCTCCTACAATGAGCAGTTCTTC. Its protein product is CASRKGGSYNEQFF.